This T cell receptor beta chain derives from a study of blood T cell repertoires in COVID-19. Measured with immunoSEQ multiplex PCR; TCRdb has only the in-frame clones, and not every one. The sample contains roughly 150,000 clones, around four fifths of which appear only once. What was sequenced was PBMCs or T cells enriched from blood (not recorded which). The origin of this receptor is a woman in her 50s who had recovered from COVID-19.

The CDR3 DNA follows: TGTGCCACCAGTGATGTAACGATTACTTCCCTCACCGGGGAGCTGTTTTTT. Amino acid sequence: CATSDVTITSLTGELFF. The rearrangement links TRBV24-1 to TRBJ2-2; D remains ambiguous. V lost 3 bases to trimming and J lost 4 bases, with 17 bases between them. The CDR3 consists of 17 residues. Germline CDR1 is KGHDR and CDR2 is SFDVKD.